These T cell receptor beta chains were read from a single sample in a study of T cell responses to AZD1222 COVID-19 vaccine. Repertoires were generated with immunoSEQ multiplex PCR, while TCRdb's copy carries only in-frame clones and drops some. Of over 95,000 clones listed, around nine tenths are singletons. Sample: peripheral blood, taken 28 days after the second AZD1222 dose. These receptors were obtained from an adult who received the AZD1222 COVID-19 vaccine. The conserved cysteine and the conserved F or W are not part of the CDR3 here. The D gene is left open where the match is weak.

d_call j_call v_call cdr3_aa
. TRBJ2-1 TRBV7-2 ASSIGNPGRSSYNEQF
. TRBJ1-5 TRBV18 ASSPDSNSNQPQH
. TRBJ1-5 TRBV12-3/TRBV12-4 ASNTGFQPQH
TRBD1 TRBJ1-5 TRBV13 ASSRGTGSNQPQH
. TRBJ2-5 TRBV4-1 ASSFLVTETQY
TRBD2 TRBJ2-3 TRBV3-1/TRBV3-2 ASSRWTSGSTDTQY
. TRBJ1-3 TRBV7-9 ASSPKQETSSGNTIY
TRBD1 TRBJ2-1 TRBV5-1 ASSLAPGQGMSEQF
. TRBJ2-1 TRBV6-5 ASSPGDDGTEQF
. TRBJ1-1 TRBV7-2 ASSLRSGVDTEAF
. TRBJ1-5 TRBV21-1 ASSKRRRTSNQPQH
TRBD2 TRBJ2-5 TRBV28 ASKVGASGIETQY
TRBD2 TRBJ2-7 TRBV2 ASSELAGARYEQY
. TRBJ1-5 TRBV7-2 ASSHPPGGNQPQH
TRBD1 TRBJ1-2 TRBV30 AWSISSRGILYGYT
TRBD1 TRBJ1-1 TRBV6-5 ASLRTGLTEAF
. TRBJ1-6 TRBV18 ASSPLTVSGGGYENSPLH
. TRBJ2-3 TRBV28 ASSFSSGTASDTQY
TRBD2 TRBJ2-1 TRBV3-1/TRBV3-2 ASSQYPGTSGTTRF
. TRBJ1-6 TRBV28 ASSLSGTINNSPLH
. TRBJ2-5 TRBV5-1 ASSLRLAARGETQY
. TRBJ1-1 TRBV7-2 ASSRGGGGAKTAF
TRBD2 TRBJ2-7 TRBV4-1 ASSWGLAGPALAYEQY
. TRBJ2-1 TRBV30 ACSRGGYNEQF
. TRBJ2-5 TRBV7-9 ASSLSEGETQY
. TRBJ1-4 TRBV3-1/TRBV3-2 ASSHSTAAEKLF
TRBD1 TRBJ2-7 TRBV5-1 ASKGQASSYEQY
TRBD1 TRBJ1-2 TRBV6-1 ASSEADRTYGYT
TRBD1 TRBJ2-7 TRBV4-1 ASSQDVGTGGIEQY
. TRBJ1-5 TRBV19 ATLPRRAESNQPQH
TRBD2 TRBJ2-1 TRBV3-1/TRBV3-2 ASSQGGLAGSSNEQF
. TRBJ2-2 TRBV9 ASSVAHLGGAGTGELF
. TRBJ1-1 TRBV6-5 ASSYSTQGNTEAF
TRBD1 TRBJ1-3 TRBV29-1 SVGDRAGNTIY
. TRBJ2-5 TRBV5-8 ASSLSSAGEETQY
. TRBJ1-2 TRBV19 ASSPGLSYGYT
TRBD2 TRBJ2-3 TRBV7-6 ASSFSGRLEDTQY
. TRBJ2-1 TRBV1 TINSRGSAVDEQF
. TRBJ1-1 TRBV19 ASSRDSGGSTEAF
. TRBJ1-5 TRBV27 ASSLLAGTQPQH
. TRBJ1-1 TRBV5-1 ASSLTGYMNTEAF
TRBD2 TRBJ2-3 TRBV2 ARPNTTSGTTDTQY
TRBD2 TRBJ2-7 TRBV3-1/TRBV3-2 ASSLATSGLGYEQY
. TRBJ1-4 TRBV28 ASSLGNEKLF
. TRBJ1-4 TRBV6-1 ASSEPGRANEKLF
. TRBJ1-1 TRBV11-2 ASSDRWRANTEAF